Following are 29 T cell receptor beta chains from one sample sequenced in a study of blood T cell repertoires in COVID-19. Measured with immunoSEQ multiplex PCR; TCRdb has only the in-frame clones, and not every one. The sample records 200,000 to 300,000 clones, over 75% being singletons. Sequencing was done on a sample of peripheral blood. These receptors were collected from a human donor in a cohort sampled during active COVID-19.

The CDR3 sequence is CATSGYSIGGYEQYF. The CDR3 DNA reads as TGTGCCACCAGCGGCTACAGTATCGGCGGGTACGAGCAGTACTTC. The chain employs TRBV15 and TRBJ2-7; a possible D gene is TRBD2 (5 bases). Germline lookup yields CDR1 LNHNV and CDR2 YYDKDF (reference sequence). Trimming cost V 5 bases and J 4 bases, with 18 bases left between them. This CDR3 is built from 15 residues.

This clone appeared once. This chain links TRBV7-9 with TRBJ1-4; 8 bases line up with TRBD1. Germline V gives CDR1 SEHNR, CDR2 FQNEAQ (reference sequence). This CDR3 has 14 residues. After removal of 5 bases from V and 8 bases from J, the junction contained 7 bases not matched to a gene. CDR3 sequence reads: CASSQDRVGEKLFF. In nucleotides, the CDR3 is TGTGCCAGCAGCCAGGACAGGGTAGGAGAAAAACTGTTTTTT.

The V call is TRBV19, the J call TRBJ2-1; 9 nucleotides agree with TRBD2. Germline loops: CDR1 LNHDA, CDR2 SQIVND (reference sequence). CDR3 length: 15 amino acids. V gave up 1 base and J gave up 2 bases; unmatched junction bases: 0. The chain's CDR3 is CASSIGTSAYNEQFF. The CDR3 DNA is TGTGCCAGTAGTATAGGGACTAGCGCCTACAATGAGCAGTTCTTC.

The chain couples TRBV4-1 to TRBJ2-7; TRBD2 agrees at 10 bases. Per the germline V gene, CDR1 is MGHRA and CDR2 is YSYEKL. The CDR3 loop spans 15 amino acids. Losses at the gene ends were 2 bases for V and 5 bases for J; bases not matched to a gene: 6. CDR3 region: CASSQSGRASDEQYF. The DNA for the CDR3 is TGCGCCAGCAGCCAAAGCGGGAGGGCATCGGACGAGCAGTACTTC.

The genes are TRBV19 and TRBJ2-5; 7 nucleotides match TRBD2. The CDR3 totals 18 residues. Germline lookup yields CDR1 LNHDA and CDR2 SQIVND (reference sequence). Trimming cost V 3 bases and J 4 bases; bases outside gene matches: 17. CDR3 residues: CASSIRKLAPTQGETQYF. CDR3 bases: TGTGCCAGTAGTATTAGGAAACTAGCGCCAACCCAGGGAGAGACCCAGTACTTC. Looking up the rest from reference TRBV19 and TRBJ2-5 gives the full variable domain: DGGITQSPKYLFRKEGQNVTLSCEQNLNHDAMYWYRQDPGQGLRLIYYSQIVNDFQKGDIAEGYSVSREKKESFPLTVTSAQKNPTAFYLCASSIRKLAPTQGETQYFGPGTRLLVL.

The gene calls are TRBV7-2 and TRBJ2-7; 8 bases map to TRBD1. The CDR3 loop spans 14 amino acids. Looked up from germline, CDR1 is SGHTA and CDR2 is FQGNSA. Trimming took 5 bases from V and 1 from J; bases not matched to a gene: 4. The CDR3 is CASSPDRASYEQYF. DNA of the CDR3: TGTGCCAGCAGCCCGGACAGGGCTTCCTACGAGCAGTACTTC.

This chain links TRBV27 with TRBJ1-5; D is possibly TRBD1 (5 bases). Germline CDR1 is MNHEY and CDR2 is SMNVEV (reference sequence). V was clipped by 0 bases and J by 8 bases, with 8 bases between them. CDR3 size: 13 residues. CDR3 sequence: CASSLSGVKPQHF. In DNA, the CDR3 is TGTGCCAGCAGTTTATCAGGGGTGAAGCCCCAGCATTTT.

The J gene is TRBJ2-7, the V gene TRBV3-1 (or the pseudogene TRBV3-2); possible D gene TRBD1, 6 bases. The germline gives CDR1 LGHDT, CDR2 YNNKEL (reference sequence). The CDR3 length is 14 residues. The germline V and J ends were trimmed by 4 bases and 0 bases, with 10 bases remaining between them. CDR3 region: CASSPKTGSYEQYF. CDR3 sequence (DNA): TGTGCCAGCAGCCCCAAGACAGGCTCCTACGAGCAGTACTTC.

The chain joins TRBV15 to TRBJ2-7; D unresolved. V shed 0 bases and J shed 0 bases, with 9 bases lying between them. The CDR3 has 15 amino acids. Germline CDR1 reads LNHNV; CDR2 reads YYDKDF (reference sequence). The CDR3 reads CATSRDTESSYEQYF. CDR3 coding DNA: TGTGCCACCAGCAGAGATACCGAGAGCTCCTACGAGCAGTACTTC.

The CDR3 sequence: CASSSRTSQNEQFF. In DNA form, the CDR3 reads TGTGCCAGCAGCTCAAGGACTAGCCAGAATGAGCAGTTCTTC. This chain uses TRBV11-3 with TRBJ2-1, with 8 bases aligning to TRBD2. The CDR3 has 14 amino acids. Germline lookup yields CDR1 SGHNT and CDR2 YENEEA. Trimming took 4 bases from V and 7 from J; bases not matched to a gene: 6.

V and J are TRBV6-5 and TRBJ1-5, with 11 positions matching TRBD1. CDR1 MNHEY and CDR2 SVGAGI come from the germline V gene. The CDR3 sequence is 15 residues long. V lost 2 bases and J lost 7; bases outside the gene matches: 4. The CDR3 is CASSYGQGAEQPQHF. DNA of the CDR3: TGTGCCAGCAGTTACGGACAGGGGGCTGAGCAGCCCCAGCATTTT.

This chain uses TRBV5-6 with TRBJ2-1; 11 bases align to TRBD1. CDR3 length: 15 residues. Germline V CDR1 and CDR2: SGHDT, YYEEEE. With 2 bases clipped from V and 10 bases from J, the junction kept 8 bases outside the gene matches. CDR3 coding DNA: TGTGCCAGCAGCTTTGGGACAGGGGGTTCTAGGGAGCAGTTCTTC. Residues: CASSFGTGGSREQFF.

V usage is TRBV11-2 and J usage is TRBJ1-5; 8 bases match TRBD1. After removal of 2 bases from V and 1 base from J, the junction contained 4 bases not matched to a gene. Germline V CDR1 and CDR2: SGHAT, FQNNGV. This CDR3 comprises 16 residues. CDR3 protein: CASSLSGQASNQPQHF. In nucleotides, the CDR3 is TGTGCCAGCAGCTTATCGGGACAGGCAAGCAATCAGCCCCAGCATTTT. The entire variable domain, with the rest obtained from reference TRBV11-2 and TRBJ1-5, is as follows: EAGVAQSPRYKIIEKRQSVAFWCNPISGHATLYWYQQILGQGPKLLIQFQNNGVVDDSQLPKDRFSAERLKGVDSTLKIQPAKLEDSAVYLCASSLSGQASNQPQHFGDGTRLSIL.

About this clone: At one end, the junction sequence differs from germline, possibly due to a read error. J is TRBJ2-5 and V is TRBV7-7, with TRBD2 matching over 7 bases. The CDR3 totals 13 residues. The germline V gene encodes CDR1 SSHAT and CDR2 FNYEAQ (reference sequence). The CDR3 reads CASSKGLQETQYF. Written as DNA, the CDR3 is TGTGCTAGCAGCAAGGGACTACAAGAGACCCAGTACTTC.

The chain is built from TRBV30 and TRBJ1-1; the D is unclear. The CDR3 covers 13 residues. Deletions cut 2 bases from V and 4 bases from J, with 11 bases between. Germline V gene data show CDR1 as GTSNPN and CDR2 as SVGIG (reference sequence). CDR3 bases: TGTGCCTGGAGTTTTCACATAACCACTGAAGCTTTCTTT. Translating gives CAWSFHITTEAFF.

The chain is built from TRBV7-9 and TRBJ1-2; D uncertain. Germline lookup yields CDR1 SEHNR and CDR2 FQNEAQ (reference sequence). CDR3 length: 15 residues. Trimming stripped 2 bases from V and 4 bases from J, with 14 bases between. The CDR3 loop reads CASSLRNPRSYGYTF. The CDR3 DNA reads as TGTGCCAGCAGCTTAAGAAACCCGCGGAGCTATGGCTACACCTTC.

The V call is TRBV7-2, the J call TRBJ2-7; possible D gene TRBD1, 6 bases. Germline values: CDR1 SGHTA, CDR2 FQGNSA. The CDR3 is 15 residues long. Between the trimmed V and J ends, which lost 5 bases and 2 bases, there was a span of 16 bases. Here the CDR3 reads CASSRMGAAPYEQYF. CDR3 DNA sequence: TGTGCCAGCAGCCGGATGGGGGCAGCCCCCTACGAGCAGTACTTC.

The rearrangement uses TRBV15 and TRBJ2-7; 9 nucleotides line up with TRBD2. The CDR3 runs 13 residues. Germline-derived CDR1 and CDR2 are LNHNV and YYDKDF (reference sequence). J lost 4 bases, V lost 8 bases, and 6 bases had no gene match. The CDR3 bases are TGTGCCACCCGTGGAGCGGGAGGATACGAGCAGTACTTC. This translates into CATRGAGGYEQYF.

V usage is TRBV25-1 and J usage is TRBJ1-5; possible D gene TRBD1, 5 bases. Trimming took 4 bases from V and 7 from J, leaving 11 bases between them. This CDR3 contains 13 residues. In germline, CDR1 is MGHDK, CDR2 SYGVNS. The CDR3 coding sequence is TGTGCCAGCAGTGGTCAGGGCCAACAGCCCCAGCATTTT. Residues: CASSGQGQQPQHF.

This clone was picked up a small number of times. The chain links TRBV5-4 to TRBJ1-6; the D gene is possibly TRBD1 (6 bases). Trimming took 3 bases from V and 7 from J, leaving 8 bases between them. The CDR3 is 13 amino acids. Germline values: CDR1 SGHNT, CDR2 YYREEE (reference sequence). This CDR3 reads CASSYTGNSPLHF. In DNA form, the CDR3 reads TGTGCCAGCAGCTATACAGGGAATTCACCCCTCCACTTT.

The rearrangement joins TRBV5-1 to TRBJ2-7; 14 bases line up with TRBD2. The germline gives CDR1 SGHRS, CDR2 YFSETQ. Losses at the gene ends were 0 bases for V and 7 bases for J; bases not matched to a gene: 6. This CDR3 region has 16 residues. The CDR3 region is CASSLGGLAGVGEQYF. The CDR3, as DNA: TGCGCCAGCAGCTTGGGGGGACTAGCGGGAGTAGGAGAGCAGTACTTC.

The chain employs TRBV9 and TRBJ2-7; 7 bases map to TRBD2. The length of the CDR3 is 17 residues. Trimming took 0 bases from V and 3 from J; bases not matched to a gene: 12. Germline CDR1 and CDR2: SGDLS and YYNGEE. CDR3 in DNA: TGTGCCAGCAGCGTAGGCGTTGGGAGGGCGACCATCTACGAGCAGTACTTC. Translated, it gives CASSVGVGRATIYEQYF.

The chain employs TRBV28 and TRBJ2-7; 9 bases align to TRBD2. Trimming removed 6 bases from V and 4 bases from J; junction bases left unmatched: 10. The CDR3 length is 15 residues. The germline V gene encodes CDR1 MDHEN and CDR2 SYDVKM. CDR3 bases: TGTGCCAGCAGGAGGGGACTAGCCGAAGTTTACGAGCAGTACTTC. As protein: CASRRGLAEVYEQYF.

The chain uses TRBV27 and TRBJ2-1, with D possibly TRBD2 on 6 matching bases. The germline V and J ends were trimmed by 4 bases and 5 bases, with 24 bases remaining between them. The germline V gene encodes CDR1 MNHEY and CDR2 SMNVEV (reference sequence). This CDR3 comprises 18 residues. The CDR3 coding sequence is TGTGCCAGCAGTTCCTGGGGAGGAACTAGAAGGGGACACAATGAGCAGTTCTTC. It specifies CASSSWGGTRRGHNEQFF.

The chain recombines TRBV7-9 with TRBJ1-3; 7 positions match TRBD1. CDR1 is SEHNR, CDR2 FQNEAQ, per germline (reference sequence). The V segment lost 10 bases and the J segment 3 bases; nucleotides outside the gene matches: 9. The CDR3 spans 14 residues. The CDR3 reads CAIHRGPGGNTIYF. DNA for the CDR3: TGTGCCATCCACAGGGGCCCTGGTGGAAACACCATATATTTT.

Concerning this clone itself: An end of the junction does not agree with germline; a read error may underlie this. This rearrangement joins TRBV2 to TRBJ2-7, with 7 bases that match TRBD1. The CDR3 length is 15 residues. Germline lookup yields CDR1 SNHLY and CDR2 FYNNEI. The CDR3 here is CASREGSAGGYEQYF. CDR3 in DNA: TGTGCCAGCAGAGAAGGGTCTGCAGGGGGCTACGAGCAGTACTTC.

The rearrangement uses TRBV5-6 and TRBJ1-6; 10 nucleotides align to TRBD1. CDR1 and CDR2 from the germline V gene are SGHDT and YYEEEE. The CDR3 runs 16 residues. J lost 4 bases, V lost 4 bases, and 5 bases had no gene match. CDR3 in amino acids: CASSQDRGTYNSPLHF. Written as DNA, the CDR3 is TGTGCCAGCAGCCAGGACAGGGGGACTTATAATTCACCCCTCCACTTT.

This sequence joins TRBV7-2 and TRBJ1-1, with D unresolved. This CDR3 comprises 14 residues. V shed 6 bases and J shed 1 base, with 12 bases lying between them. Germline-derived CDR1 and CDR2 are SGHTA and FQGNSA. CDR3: CASRIQPSNTEAFF. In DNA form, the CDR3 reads TGTGCCAGCAGAATACAGCCTTCGAACACTGAAGCTTTCTTT.

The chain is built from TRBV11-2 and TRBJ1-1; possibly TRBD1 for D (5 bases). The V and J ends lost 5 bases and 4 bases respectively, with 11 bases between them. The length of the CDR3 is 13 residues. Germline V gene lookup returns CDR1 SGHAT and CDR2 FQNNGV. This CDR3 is CASSHAGVTEAFF. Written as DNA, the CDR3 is TGTGCCAGCAGCCACGCGGGGGTCACTGAAGCTTTCTTT.